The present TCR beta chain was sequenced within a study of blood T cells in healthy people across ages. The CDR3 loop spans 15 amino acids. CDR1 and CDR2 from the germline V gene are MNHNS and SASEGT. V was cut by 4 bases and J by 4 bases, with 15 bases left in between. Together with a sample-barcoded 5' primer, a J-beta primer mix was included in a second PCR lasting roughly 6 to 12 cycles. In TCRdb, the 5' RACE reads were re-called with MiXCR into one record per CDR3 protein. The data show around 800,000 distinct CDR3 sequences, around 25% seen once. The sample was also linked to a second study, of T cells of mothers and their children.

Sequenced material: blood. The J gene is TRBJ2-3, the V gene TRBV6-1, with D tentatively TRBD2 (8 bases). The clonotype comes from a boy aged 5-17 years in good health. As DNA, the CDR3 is TGTGCCAGCAGTGCACAGGGGCGGGGGGCAGATACGCAGTATTTT. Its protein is CASSAQGRGADTQYF.